Here is one T cell receptor beta chain with its context. Its specificity is not known. Using immunoSEQ multiplex PCR, the repertoire was profiled, and TCRdb retains in-frame clones only, with some absent. The sample lists over 800,000 clones, about 92% occurring once. The sample belongs to a study of shared clonotypes between healthy human individuals. CD8 cells classed as naive were CD45RO-negative and positively selected for CCR7, excluding terminally differentiated effector memory CD45RA+ cells. Study results and limitations: As a rule, naive subsets had a larger estimated richness than memory subsets. The study found lower generation probabilities in non-shared clonotypes than in those shared by all four donors.

Sequenced material: naive CD8+ T cells sorted from blood. The sequence was collected from a man aged 25 to 45 in good health.

The CDR3 DNA is TGTGCCAGCAGCACCGGGATGGGGCCTCGGGAGCAGTTCTTC. Encoded protein: CASSTGMGPREQFF. This sequence joins TRBV11-1 and TRBJ2-1, with D perhaps TRBD1 or TRBD2 (5 bases each). The CDR3 is made up of 14 amino acids. Germline V gene sequence: CDR1 SGHAT, CDR2 FQDESV (reference sequence). V was cut by 5 bases and J by 10 bases, with 18 bases left in between.